The rows below give T cell receptor beta chains drawn from one sample of a study of vaccination and CD4 T cells after COVID-19. TCRdb independently ran MiXCR on the PCR reads; one entry per CDR3 protein. Of 15,000 to 16,000 distinct CDR3 sequences detected, approximately 52% appear once; the ten largest clones hold 11% to 15%. The antigens these receptors bind are not known. Sequencing was done on a sample of CD4+ T cells from blood, cultured in vitro. The receptors were gathered from a human donor who had recovered from COVID-19. CDR3s include the opening cysteine and the closing phenylalanine or tryptophan.

j_call v_call cdr3_aa
TRBJ1-1 TRBV7-2 CASSDSSSSDTEAFF
TRBJ1-1 TRBV19 CASSIQGRTEAFF
TRBJ1-5 TRBV7-8 CASSLLDGTSNQPQHF
TRBJ1-1 TRBV21-1 CATLTGCYTEAFF
TRBJ2-4 TRBV20-1 CSARNPGGLKYF
TRBJ1-5 TRBV10-3 CAISESPNQPQHF
TRBJ1-1 TRBV20-1 CSASQEAASLAEAFF
TRBJ1-4 TRBV5-1 CASGIGTGVEKLFF
TRBJ2-2 TRBV5-1 CASSWSPTGELFF
TRBJ2-2 TRBV2 CASISGTNTGELFF
TRBJ1-5 TRBV23-1 CASSQSSQPQHF
TRBJ2-1 TRBV20-1 CSATGTSGRAYYNEQFF
TRBJ2-1 TRBV20-1 CSARGTNYNEQFF
TRBJ1-1 TRBV21-1 CASSGGDTLNTEAFF
TRBJ1-2 TRBV20-1 CSALLTGVAGGAYGYTF
TRBJ1-1 TRBV7-2 CASSSFPRGRNTEAFF
TRBJ1-5 TRBV12-3/TRBV12-4 CASSLGPGAQPQHF
TRBJ2-7 TRBV12-3/TRBV12-4 CASSLVGRLAGNRVNEQYF
TRBJ1-6 TRBV20-1 CSAGGQGAWNSPLHF
TRBJ2-7 TRBV6-2/TRBV6-3 CASSRQGPPTVQYF
TRBJ1-2 TRBV10-3 CAISPDGRGGYTF
TRBJ2-3 TRBV6-2/TRBV6-3 CASSPHLAGVADTQYF
TRBJ2-7 TRBV28 CASIALAGEHEQYF
TRBJ2-2 TRBV6-1 CASRRTPTLNTGELFF
TRBJ1-1 TRBV30 CAWSVSEWDTEAFF
TRBJ2-3 TRBV20-1 CSGFSGGLSTDTQYF
TRBJ1-6 TRBV6-1 CASCPRLLDSPLHF
TRBJ2-1 TRBV7-2 CASSSLTAPSNEQFF
TRBJ1-1 TRBV11-1 CASSAQGKSEAFF
TRBJ2-7 TRBV6-2/TRBV6-3 CASSYSGGIPSYEQYF
TRBJ2-1 TRBV2 CASSLTGGNRNSYNEQFF
TRBJ2-5 TRBV7-2 CASSAPGLAVQETQYF
TRBJ1-2 TRBV4-3 CASSQGLRGNRAGYTF